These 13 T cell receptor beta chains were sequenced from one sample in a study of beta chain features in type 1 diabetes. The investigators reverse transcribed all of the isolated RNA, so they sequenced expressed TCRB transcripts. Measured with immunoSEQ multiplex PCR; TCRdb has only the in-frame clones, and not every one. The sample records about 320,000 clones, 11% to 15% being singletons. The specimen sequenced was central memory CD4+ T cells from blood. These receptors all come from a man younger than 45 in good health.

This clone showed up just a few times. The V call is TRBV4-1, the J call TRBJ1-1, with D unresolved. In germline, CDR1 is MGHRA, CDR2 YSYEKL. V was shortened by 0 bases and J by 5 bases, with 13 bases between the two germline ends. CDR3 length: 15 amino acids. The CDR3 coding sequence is TGCGCCAGCAGCCAAGATACCCCCTGGGGTACTGAAGCTTTCTTT. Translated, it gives CASSQDTPWGTEAFF.

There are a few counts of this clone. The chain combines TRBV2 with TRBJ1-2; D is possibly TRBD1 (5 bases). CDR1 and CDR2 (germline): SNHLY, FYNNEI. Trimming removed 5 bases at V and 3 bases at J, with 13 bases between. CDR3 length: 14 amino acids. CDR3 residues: CASSNDRGYYGYTF. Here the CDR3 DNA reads TGTGCCAGCAGTAACGACAGAGGATACTATGGCTACACCTTC.

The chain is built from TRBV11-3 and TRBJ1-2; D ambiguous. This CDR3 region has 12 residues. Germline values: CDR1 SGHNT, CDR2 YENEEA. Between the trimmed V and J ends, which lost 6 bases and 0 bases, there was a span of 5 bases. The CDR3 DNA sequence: TGTGCCAGCAGAGGTGCTAACTATGGCTACACCTTC. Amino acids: CASRGANYGYTF.

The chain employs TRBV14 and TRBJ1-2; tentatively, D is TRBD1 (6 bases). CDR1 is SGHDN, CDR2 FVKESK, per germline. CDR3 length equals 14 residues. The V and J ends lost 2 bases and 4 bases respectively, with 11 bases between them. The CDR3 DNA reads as TGTGCCAGCAGCCAAATCCGAGGGGGCTATGGCTACACCTTC. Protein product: CASSQIRGGYGYTF.

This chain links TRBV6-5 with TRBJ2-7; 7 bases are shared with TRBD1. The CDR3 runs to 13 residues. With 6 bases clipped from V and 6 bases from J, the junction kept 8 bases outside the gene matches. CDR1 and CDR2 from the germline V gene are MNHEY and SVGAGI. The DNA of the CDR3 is TGTGCCAGCAGCCGAGACAGGGCCCGCGAGCAGTACGTC. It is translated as CASSRDRAREQYV.

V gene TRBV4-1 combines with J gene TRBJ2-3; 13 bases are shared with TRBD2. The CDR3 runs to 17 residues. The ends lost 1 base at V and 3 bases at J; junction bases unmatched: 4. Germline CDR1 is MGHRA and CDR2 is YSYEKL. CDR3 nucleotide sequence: TGCGCCAGCAGCCAAGGTGGACTAGCGGGAGTGACAGATACGCAGTATTTT. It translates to CASSQGGLAGVTDTQYF.

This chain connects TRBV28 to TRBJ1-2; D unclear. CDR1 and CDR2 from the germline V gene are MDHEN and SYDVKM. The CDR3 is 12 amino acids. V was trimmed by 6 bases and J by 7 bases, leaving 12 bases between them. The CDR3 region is CASSPGRGGYTF. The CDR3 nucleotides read TGTGCCAGCAGCCCCGGGCGGGGTGGCTACACCTTC.

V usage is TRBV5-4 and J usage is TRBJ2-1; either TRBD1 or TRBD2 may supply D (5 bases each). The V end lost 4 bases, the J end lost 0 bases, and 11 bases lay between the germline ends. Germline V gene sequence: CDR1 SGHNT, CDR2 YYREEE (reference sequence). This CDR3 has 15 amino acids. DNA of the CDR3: TGTGCCAGCAGCCGAAGAGGGACCTCCTACAATGAGCAGTTCTTC. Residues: CASSRRGTSYNEQFF. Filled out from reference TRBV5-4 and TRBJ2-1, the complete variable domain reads ETGVTQSPTHLIKTRGQQVTLRCSSQSGHNTVSWYQQALGQGPQFIFQYYREEENGRGNFPPRFSGLQFPNYSSELNVNALELDDSALYLCASSRRGTSYNEQFFGPGTRLTVL.

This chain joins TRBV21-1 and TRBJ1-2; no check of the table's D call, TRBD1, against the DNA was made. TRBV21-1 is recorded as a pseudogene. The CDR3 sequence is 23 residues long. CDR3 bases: TGTGCCAGCAGCAAACCAATTCAGGGTCCGGGGGACAGCCGGAAACCAAAGAACTATGGCTACACCTTC. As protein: CASSKPIQGPGDSRKPKNYGYTF.

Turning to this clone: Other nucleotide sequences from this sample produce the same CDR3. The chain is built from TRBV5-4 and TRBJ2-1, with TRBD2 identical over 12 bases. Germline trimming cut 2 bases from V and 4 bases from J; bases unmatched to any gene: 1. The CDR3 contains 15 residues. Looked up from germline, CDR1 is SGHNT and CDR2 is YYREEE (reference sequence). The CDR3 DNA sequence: TGTGCCAGCAGCTTAGGGACTAGCGGGTACAATGAGCAGTTCTTC. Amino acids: CASSLGTSGYNEQFF. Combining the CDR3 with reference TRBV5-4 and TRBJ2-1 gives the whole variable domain ETGVTQSPTHLIKTRGQQVTLRCSSQSGHNTVSWYQQALGQGPQFIFQYYREEENGRGNFPPRFSGLQFPNYSSELNVNALELDDSALYLCASSLGTSGYNEQFFGPGTRLTVL.

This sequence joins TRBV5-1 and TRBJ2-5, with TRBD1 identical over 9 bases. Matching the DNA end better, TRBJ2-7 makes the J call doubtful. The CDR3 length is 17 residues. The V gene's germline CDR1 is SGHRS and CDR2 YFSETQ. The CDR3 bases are TGCGCCAGCAGCCGGGAAACAGGGGGCCCAAGACTCTACGAGCAGTACTTC. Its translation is CASSRETGGPRLYEQYF.

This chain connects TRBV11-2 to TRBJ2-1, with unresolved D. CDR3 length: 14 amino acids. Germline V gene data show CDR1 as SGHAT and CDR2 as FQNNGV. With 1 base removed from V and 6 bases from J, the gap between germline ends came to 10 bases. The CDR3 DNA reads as TGTGCCAGCAGCTTAGTCCGCCAGGCCAATGAGCAGTTCTTC. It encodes CASSLVRQANEQFF.

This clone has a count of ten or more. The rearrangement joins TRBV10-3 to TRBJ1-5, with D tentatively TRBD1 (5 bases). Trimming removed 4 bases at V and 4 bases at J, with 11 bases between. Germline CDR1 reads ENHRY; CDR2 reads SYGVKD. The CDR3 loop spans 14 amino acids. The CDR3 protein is CAISGDGRNQPQHF. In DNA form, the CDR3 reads TGTGCCATCAGTGGGGACGGGAGGAATCAGCCCCAGCATTTT.